The clone carrying this T cell receptor (beta chain) was seen many times. Its matching antigen is unknown. The sample is drawn from a study of T-cell reconstitution after alpha-beta-depleted transplantation in children. Findings and limits, study-wide: T-cell counts and diversity at one year post-transplant came mainly from newly produced T cells. Reports say that about two months after transplant, the alpha-beta T cells came out of several hundred graft clones that had expanded. Some patients showed high day-60 TCRbeta diversity, which derived from surviving recipient T cells and thymic progenitors.

Per the germline V gene, CDR1 is MNHNS and CDR2 is SASEGT. J was trimmed by 11 bases and V by 4 bases; bases with no gene match: 4. The CDR3 contains 12 residues. Library preparation (for TCRbeta) was performed with unique molecular identifiers. MiXCR, run by TCRdb on the PCR reads, gives a single entry per CDR3 protein. The table has approximately 300,000 distinct CDR3 sequences, roughly a tenth seen once; the top ten hold just under 7.5%. The sequence came from a boy in the first two years of life with acute myeloid leukemia, due to receive a stem cell transplant. V usage is TRBV6-1 and J usage is TRBJ1-2, with TRBD1 matching over 10 bases. Here the sequenced sample was PBMCs, taken before TCRalphabeta/CD19-depleted stem cell transplant. In nucleotides, the CDR3 is TGTGCCAGCAGTGGAAGGACAGGGGGGTACACCTTC. It specifies CASSGRTGGYTF.